These 30 T cell receptor beta chains were sequenced from one sample in a study of CD8 T cells in Susac syndrome. RNA amounts of roughly 0.5 to 1 ug underwent reverse transcription with random hexamers. From the immunoSEQ multiplex PCR reads, TCRdb called clonotypes with MiXCR, one entry per CDR3 protein. The sample includes fewer than 150,000 distinct CDR3 sequences, 94% seen only once; the top ten take approximately 0.25%. The sequenced sample consisted of CD8+ T cells from PBMCs. These TCRs come from a human donor in good health.

The chain is built from TRBV20-1 and TRBJ2-7; D not resolved. Germline assignment: CDR1 DFQATT and CDR2 SNEGSKA (reference sequence). Between the trimmed V and J ends, which lost 0 bases and 3 bases, there was a span of 6 bases. The CDR3 spans 12 residues. CDR3 amino acids: CSARDLDYEQYF. The CDR3 nucleotides read TGCAGTGCTAGAGATCTAGACTACGAGCAGTACTTC.

This clonotype was detected once. The chain employs TRBV15 and TRBJ1-5; 7 nucleotides align to TRBD1. The CDR3 covers 14 residues. V dropped 2 bases and J dropped 6; count of bases not matched to a gene: 4. Looked up from germline, CDR1 is LNHNV and CDR2 is YYDKDF (reference sequence). The CDR3: CATSRTGVGQPQHF. The CDR3 DNA reads TGTGCCACCAGCAGAACAGGGGTTGGTCAGCCCCAGCATTTT.

This rearrangement joins TRBV12-3 or TRBV12-4 to TRBJ1-2; D is uncertain. This CDR3 has 13 amino acids. Trimming took off 3 bases at V and 3 bases at J, with 8 bases between the two ends. CDR3 DNA sequence: TGTGCCAGCAGTTTCGGGAGAGACTATGGCTACACCTTC. Protein product: CASSFGRDYGYTF.

V gene TRBV12-5 combines with J gene TRBJ2-1; D not resolved. The ends were cut back, 1 base at V and 7 bases at J, with 5 bases in the middle. Germline V gene data show CDR1 as LGHNT and CDR2 as FRNRAP. There are 12 residues in the CDR3. The CDR3, as DNA: TGTGCTAGTGGTTTGGATCGTAATGAGCAGTTCTTC. Residues: CASGLDRNEQFF. The full variable domain, its missing parts supplied by reference TRBV12-5 and TRBJ2-1, is DARVTQTPRHKVTEMGQEVTMRCQPILGHNTVFWYRQTMMQGLELLAYFRNRAPLDDSGMPKDRFSAEMPDATLATLKIQPSEPRDSAVYFCASGLDRNEQFFGPGTRLTVL.

This chain uses TRBV13 with TRBJ2-7; 10 nucleotides agree with TRBD2. J was trimmed by 6 bases and V by 4 bases; bases with no gene match: 6. Looked up from germline, CDR1 is PRHDT and CDR2 is FYEKMQ (reference sequence). CDR3 length: 14 amino acids. In DNA, the CDR3 is TGTGCCAGCAGCTCTGGACTAGCGGCCCGCGAGCAGTACTTC. Amino acid sequence: CASSSGLAAREQYF.

This sequence joins TRBV4-3 and TRBJ2-1; TRBD2 matches at 10 bases. The CDR3 covers 20 residues. In germline, CDR1 is LGHNA, CDR2 YSLEER. V trimming: 0 bases; J trimming: 3 bases; junction bases outside the gene matches: 14. The CDR3 bases are TGCGCCAGCAGCCAAGATAAATCTGGACTAGCGGATTTTCTCTACAATGAGCAGTTCTTC. Translated, it gives CASSQDKSGLADFLYNEQFF.

The chain links TRBV9 to TRBJ2-1, with TRBD2 identical over 8 bases. This CDR3 spans 14 amino acids. With 3 bases clipped from V and 10 bases from J, the junction kept 9 bases outside the gene matches. The V gene's germline CDR1 is SGDLS and CDR2 YYNGEE. DNA for the CDR3: TGTGCCAGCAGCGAAAGCGGGGGAGATGGGGAGCAGTTCTTC. Translated, it gives CASSESGGDGEQFF.

V is TRBV12-3 or TRBV12-4 and J is TRBJ2-1; D unresolved. The CDR3 has 13 residues. V lost 7 bases to trimming and J lost 10 bases, with 17 bases between them. The CDR3 DNA is TGTGCCAGCACCAGTCGGGCCTCGGTAGAGCAGTTCTTC. This translates into CASTSRASVEQFF.

V is TRBV5-8 and J is TRBJ1-5; D is ambiguous. Germline CDR1 and CDR2: SGHTS and YDEGEE. Trimming left V 3 bases short and J 0 bases short, with 13 bases between. The CDR3 is 16 amino acids. The chain's CDR3 is CASSSGVSLSNQPQHF. CDR3 in DNA: TGTGCCAGCAGCTCGGGAGTTTCCCTTAGCAATCAGCCCCAGCATTTT.

The chain recombines TRBV12-3 or TRBV12-4 with TRBJ2-5; D assignment may be TRBD1 or TRBD2 (5 bases each). The CDR3 contains 14 residues. The V and J ends lost 2 bases and 5 bases respectively, with 12 bases between them. CDR3 nucleotides: TGTGCCAGCAGTTTACCAGTGTGGGGGGAGACCCAGTACTTC. Protein: CASSLPVWGETQYF.

The V call is TRBV4-3, the J call TRBJ2-1, with 9 bases lining up with TRBD2. Germline V gene lookup returns CDR1 LGHNA and CDR2 YSLEER. With V trimmed by 5 bases and J by 9 bases, 11 bases remained unmatched. The CDR3 is 15 amino acids. CDR3 loop: CASSSRISGGSEQFF. The CDR3, as DNA: TGCGCCAGCAGCTCCCGGATTAGCGGGGGTAGTGAGCAGTTCTTC.

In its sample, this clonotype was seen once. The gene calls are TRBV15 and TRBJ2-1, with TRBD2 matching 13 bases. Per the germline V gene, CDR1 is LNHNV and CDR2 is YYDKDF (reference sequence). CDR3 length: 18 amino acids. J gave up 7 bases and V 1 base, and 10 bases lay outside the gene matches. The CDR3 coding sequence is TGTGCCACCAGCAGAGCCGGAGTACTAGCGGGAGGGCGTAATGAGCAGTTCTTC. Translation gives CATSRAGVLAGGRNEQFF.

The chain recombines TRBV27 with TRBJ1-1; D is perhaps TRBD1 (5 bases). The germline V and J ends were trimmed by 4 bases and 1 base, with 13 bases remaining between them. Per the germline V gene, CDR1 is MNHEY and CDR2 is SMNVEV (reference sequence). CDR3 size: 15 residues. This chain's CDR3 is CASSSPGQGNTEAFF. The CDR3 nucleotides read TGTGCCAGCAGTTCCCCCGGTCAGGGGAACACTGAAGCTTTCTTT.

The chain is built from TRBV9 and TRBJ2-4, with TRBD1 as a possible D gene (5 bases). The CDR3 is 13 amino acids. From germline, CDR1 is SGDLS and CDR2 YYNGEE. Trimming removed 2 bases at V and 8 bases at J, with 11 bases between. CDR3 in amino acids: CASSVRQGDIQYF. CDR3 DNA sequence: TGTGCCAGCAGCGTTCGTCAGGGTGACATTCAGTACTTC. The whole variable domain, filled in from reference TRBV9 and TRBJ2-4, reads DSGVTQTPKHLITATGQRVTLRCSPRSGDLSVYWYQQSLDQGLQFLIQYYNGEERAKGNILERFSAQQFPDLHSELNLSSLELGDSALYFCASSVRQGDIQYFGAGTRLSVL.

This clonotype appeared a single time. The chain recombines TRBV6-5 with TRBJ1-1; D gene uncertain. With 0 bases removed from V and 0 bases from J, the gap between germline ends came to 8 bases. The germline CDR1 and CDR2 sequences are MNHEY and SVGAGI. The CDR3 runs 15 residues. Here the CDR3 reads CASSYSSSLNTEAFF. CDR3 DNA sequence: TGTGCCAGCAGTTACTCGTCCAGCTTGAACACTGAAGCTTTCTTT.

V is TRBV27 and J is TRBJ2-7; no clear D gene. Trimming cost V 6 bases and J 3 bases, with 12 bases left between them. Looked up from germline, CDR1 is MNHEY and CDR2 is SMNVEV (reference sequence). This CDR3 is built from 13 residues. Here the CDR3 DNA reads TGTGCCAGCAGGCCAGGCCCTTACTACGAGCAGTACTTC. Translation gives CASRPGPYYEQYF.

The J gene is TRBJ2-5, the V gene TRBV7-9, with TRBD2 matching 8 bases. The CDR3 sequence is 13 residues long. J lost 4 bases, V lost 5 bases, and 3 bases had no gene match. From germline, CDR1 is SEHNR and CDR2 FQNEAQ (reference sequence). The CDR3 region has the DNA TGTGCCAGCAGCCTCACTAGCGGAGAGACCCAGTACTTC. Encoded protein: CASSLTSGETQYF.

This clonotype has only one observation. The CDR3 spells CASSVDGLSTDTQYF. In nucleotides, the CDR3 is TGTGCCAGCAGCGTAGATGGGTTGAGCACAGATACGCAGTATTTT. The chain has TRBV9 and TRBJ2-3, with D uncertain. V was cut by 0 bases and J by 0 bases, with 8 bases left in between. The CDR3 extends over 15 amino acids. Germline V CDR1 and CDR2: SGDLS, YYNGEE.

In this sample, this clonotype turned up once. As DNA, the CDR3 is TGTGCCAGCAGTCCGAGTGTTGGGGTTGAGACCCAGTACTTC. This gives the protein CASSPSVGVETQYF. The chain uses TRBV27 and TRBJ2-5; D ambiguous. Trimming took off 5 bases at V and 5 bases at J, with 15 bases between the two ends. The CDR3 contains 14 residues. Per the germline V gene, CDR1 is MNHEY and CDR2 is SMNVEV (reference sequence).

The rearrangement uses TRBV3-1 and TRBJ2-5; D possibly uses TRBD1 or TRBD2 (5 bases each). V was shortened by 1 base and J by 5 bases, with 14 bases between the two germline ends. This CDR3 region has 15 residues. Germline CDR1 reads LGHDT; CDR2 reads YNNKEL (reference sequence). DNA for the CDR3: TGTGCCAGCAGCCAAGGAGTCGGGGCCGGGGAGACCCAGTACTTC. The encoded protein is CASSQGVGAGETQYF.

The chain joins TRBV2 to TRBJ1-1; D remains ambiguous. The CDR3 extends over 13 amino acids. Trimming stripped 4 bases from V and 12 bases from J, with 18 bases between. Germline assignment: CDR1 SNHLY and CDR2 FYNNEI. CDR3 loop: CASSGGVRGVTFF. In nucleotides, the CDR3 is TGTGCCAGCAGTGGTGGGGTACGTGGTGTAACTTTCTTT. The complete variable domain, with remaining parts taken from reference TRBV2 and TRBJ1-1, reads EPEVTQTPSHQVTQMGQEVILRCVPISNHLYFYWYRQILGQKVEFLVSFYNNEISEKSEIFDDQFSVERPDGSNFTLKIRSTKLEDSAMYFCASSGGVRGVTFFGQGTRLTVV.

This chain links TRBV7-9 with TRBJ2-3; D not resolved. V was pared by 5 bases and J by 4 bases, with 16 bases between. This CDR3 is built from 15 residues. The germline V gene has CDR1 SEHNR and CDR2 FQNEAQ (reference sequence). In DNA, the CDR3 is TGTGCCAGCAGCCAGACGCAGAAGACCGCAGATACGCAGTATTTT. It translates to CASSQTQKTADTQYF.

The J gene is TRBJ2-7, the V gene TRBV28, with D hard to call. Per the germline V gene, CDR1 is MDHEN and CDR2 is SYDVKM. The CDR3 covers 11 residues. The V and J ends lost 5 bases and 6 bases respectively, with 8 bases between them. CDR3 bases: TGTGCCAGCAGTCAAGCCCTCGAGCAGTACTTC. Translating gives CASSQALEQYF.

The chain is built from TRBV5-4 and TRBJ2-5; TRBD1 is a possible D gene (6 bases). Per the germline V gene, CDR1 is SGHNT and CDR2 is YYREEE (reference sequence). The CDR3 extends over 15 amino acids. Trimming shortened V by 0 bases and J by 2 bases, and 11 bases separated the two germline ends. The CDR3 bases are TGTGCCAGCAGCTTGGCCTGGGGGCATCAAGAGACCCAGTACTTC. This codes for CASSLAWGHQETQYF.

J is TRBJ2-3 and V is TRBV28; tentatively, D is TRBD1 (5 bases). This CDR3 comprises 12 residues. Trimming took off 5 bases at V and 6 bases at J, with 9 bases between the two ends. Germline-derived CDR1 and CDR2 are MDHEN and SYDVKM. For the CDR3, the DNA is TGTGCCAGCAGTGTACAGGACGATACGCAGTATTTT. Amino acids: CASSVQDDTQYF.

The chain combines TRBV20-1 with TRBJ2-1, with 8 positions matching TRBD2. The CDR3 is 13 amino acids. CDR1 and CDR2 from the germline V gene are DFQATT and SNEGSKA (reference sequence). Losses at the gene ends were 3 bases for V and 3 bases for J; bases not matched to a gene: 1. CDR3 loop: CSASSGNYNEQFF. CDR3 coding DNA: TGCAGTGCTAGTAGCGGGAACTACAATGAGCAGTTCTTC.

The chain combines TRBV9 with TRBJ2-3, with 8 bases fitting TRBD2. CDR3 length: 15 amino acids. Germline trimming cut 0 bases from V and 6 bases from J; bases unmatched to any gene: 6. The germline V gene has CDR1 SGDLS and CDR2 YYNGEE. The CDR3 sequence is CASSVGGTRDDTQYF. DNA for the CDR3: TGTGCCAGCAGCGTAGGGGGGACTAGAGACGATACGCAGTATTTT. Full variable domain (missing parts from reference TRBV9 and TRBJ2-3): DSGVTQTPKHLITATGQRVTLRCSPRSGDLSVYWYQQSLDQGLQFLIQYYNGEERAKGNILERFSAQQFPDLHSELNLSSLELGDSALYFCASSVGGTRDDTQYFGPGTRLTVL.

The gene calls are TRBV6-5 and TRBJ2-7; a possible D gene is TRBD1 (6 bases). This CDR3 has 14 residues. Trimming took off 6 bases at V and 3 bases at J, with 15 bases between the two ends. Germline CDR1 reads MNHEY; CDR2 reads SVGAGI. CDR3 loop: CASSPGDLYYEQYF. DNA for the CDR3: TGTGCCAGCAGCCCAGGGGACCTTTACTACGAGCAGTACTTC.

The sample holds one count of this clonotype. V gene TRBV5-4 combines with J gene TRBJ2-3; 7 nucleotides agree with TRBD1. The V and J ends lost 4 bases and 5 bases, in that order; junction bases with no gene match: 7. The CDR3 spans 14 residues. Looked up from germline, CDR1 is SGHNT and CDR2 is YYREEE (reference sequence). This CDR3 reads CASSLTGAGDTQYF. Here the CDR3 DNA reads TGTGCCAGCAGCCTTACAGGGGCGGGAGATACGCAGTATTTT.

The rearrangement links TRBV5-1 to TRBJ2-3; D gene uncertain. Trimming took off 4 bases at V and 4 bases at J, with 7 bases between the two ends. Germline lookup yields CDR1 SGHRS and CDR2 YFSETQ. The CDR3 is 12 residues long. CDR3 nucleotide sequence: TGCGCCAGCAGCCGCTGGCCAGATACGCAGTATTTT. It codes for CASSRWPDTQYF.